The source of this TCR beta chain is a study of T cell changes during pregnancy in multiple sclerosis. In its sample, this clone was seen once. The CDR3 is 14 amino acids. The ends were cut back, 9 bases at V and 6 bases at J, with 20 bases in the middle. The table came from immunoSEQ multiplex PCR; TCRdb's copy has only in-frame clones and leaves some out. Of around 80,000 clones listed, about 90% were seen once; the top ten hold approximately 1.5%. The TCR was taken from a female donor with multiple sclerosis, enrolled in a pregnancy study. The gene calls are TRBV23-1 and TRBJ1-1; possible D gene TRBD1, 6 bases. TRBV23-1 is reported as an ORF; its role is uncertain. This specimen was peripheral blood, taken before pregnancy. CDR3 nucleotides: TGCGCCAGTGTCCCCAAAGAGGCAGGGGCTGAAGCTTTCTTT. This translates into CASVPKEAGAEAFF.